The 18 T cell receptor beta chains below come from one sample, sequenced in a study of neoadjuvant anti-PD-1 for oral cavity cancer (dated by TCRdb to the early 2020s). The time point label, read with the paper, signifies: after neoadjuvant nivolumab, at surgical resection. The library was made by the immunoSEQ multiplex PCR assay. In its TCRdb copy, this immuneACCESS table keeps in-frame sequences only and misses some clones. Where compared with another copy, unresolved V genes explain less than half of these, and the others have no known cause. This sample lists 15,000 or so clones; around 71% were detected once. In total, the top ten clones hold about 3% of the sample. The sequenced sample was PBMCs, obtained after nivolumab (anti-PD-1) treatment. The source is a person aged 35 to 85 with oral cavity squamous cell carcinoma.

This clone was seen only once. The gene calls are TRBV30 and TRBJ1-2; D is perhaps TRBD1 (5 bases). V was clipped by 7 bases and J by 8 bases, with 8 bases between them. CDR1 GTSNPN and CDR2 SVGIG come from the germline V gene (reference sequence). The CDR3 runs 9 residues. CDR3 in DNA: TGTGCCTCCGGGGCCGGCTACACCTTC. It codes for CASGAGYTF.

This clone was found once. The chain recombines TRBV28 with TRBJ2-7; D unresolved. Germline-derived CDR1 and CDR2 are MDHEN and SYDVKM. CDR3 length equals 12 residues. Trimming took off 0 bases at V and 4 bases at J, with 4 bases between the two ends. CDR3 region: CASSLWGYEQYF. Written as DNA, the CDR3 is TGTGCCAGCAGTTTATGGGGATACGAGCAGTACTTC.

The CDR3 is CARRILLYEQYF. CDR3 nucleotides: TGTGCAAGGCGGATCCTCCTCTACGAGCAGTACTTC. The chain recombines TRBV12-2 with TRBJ2-7; the DNA was not used to check the table's D call, TRBD2. TRBV12-2 is designated a pseudogene. The CDR3 is 12 residues long.

In this sample, this clone turned up once. In nucleotides, the CDR3 is TGTGCCAGCAGGGGAGGCGGGAGTGACACCGGGGAGCTGTTTTTT. It codes for CASRGGGSDTGELFF. The chain links TRBV9 to TRBJ2-2; 7 bases map to TRBD2. This CDR3 comprises 15 residues. Trimming cost V 5 bases and J 3 bases; bases outside gene matches: 7. Germline loops: CDR1 SGDLS, CDR2 YYNGEE.

The V call is TRBV28, the J call TRBJ1-4; D gene ambiguous. The CDR3 runs to 12 residues. Germline lookup yields CDR1 MDHEN and CDR2 SYDVKM. V lost 4 bases, J lost 4 bases, and 4 bases lay in between. The CDR3 DNA reads as TGTGCCAGCAGTTCCATTAATGAAAAACTGTTTTTT. Amino acids: CASSSINEKLFF.

The chain is built from TRBV6-5 and TRBJ1-1; 7 positions match TRBD1. Germline CDR1 MNHEY, CDR2 SVGAGI. After removal of 2 bases from V and 10 bases from J, the junction contained 7 bases not matched to a gene. The CDR3 is made up of 13 amino acids. The CDR3 DNA follows: TGTGCCAGCAGTTACCGGGAGGGGGCAGGAGCTTTCTTT. Residues: CASSYREGAGAFF.

The chain employs TRBV30 and TRBJ1-4; D might be TRBD1 (5 bases). CDR1 GTSNPN and CDR2 SVGIG come from the germline V gene (reference sequence). Trimming took 4 bases from V and 7 from J, leaving 19 bases between them. This CDR3 region has 15 residues. For the CDR3, the DNA is TGTGCCTGGACGCCAGGGACGGGAGTAATTGAAAAACTGTTTTTT. It yields the protein CAWTPGTGVIEKLFF.

This clone appeared a single time. The V and J genes are TRBV11-2 and TRBJ1-1; 7 bases line up with TRBD1. Unmatched junction bases numbered 7, after V lost 4 bases and J lost 2 bases. The germline gives CDR1 SGHAT, CDR2 FQNNGV. The CDR3 extends over 15 amino acids. The chain's CDR3 is CASSYTRGFNTEAFF. CDR3 nucleotides: TGTGCCAGCAGCTATACCAGGGGGTTCAACACTGAAGCTTTCTTT.

This chain joins TRBV5-1 and TRBJ2-2; no reliable D call. The CDR3 contains 13 residues. The germline V gene encodes CDR1 SGHRS and CDR2 YFSETQ. Trimming pared 0 bases from V and 3 bases from J, leaving 3 bases between. CDR3 sequence reads: CASSLGDTGELFF. For the CDR3, the DNA is TGCGCCAGCAGCTTGGGAGACACCGGGGAGCTGTTTTTT.

This clone has a handful of counts. The V call is TRBV5-4, the J call TRBJ2-1; 8 bases match TRBD1. Germline CDR1 reads SGHNT; CDR2 reads YYREEE (reference sequence). V was pared by 0 bases and J by 6 bases, with 5 bases of the junction left unmatched. The CDR3 runs 15 residues. CDR3 in amino acids: CASSLADRAPNEQFF. Written as DNA, the CDR3 is TGTGCCAGCAGCTTGGCGGACAGGGCTCCCAATGAGCAGTTCTTC.

This clone was observed a few times. The chain is built from TRBV19 and TRBJ2-1; D is possibly TRBD1 (5 bases). CDR3 length: 14 amino acids. The V gene's germline CDR1 is LNHDA and CDR2 SQIVND (reference sequence). V shed 5 bases and J shed 7 bases, with 15 bases lying between them. In DNA form, the CDR3 reads TGTGCCAGTAGTTTCTCCCAGGGTCTTAATGAGCAGTTCTTC. This encodes CASSFSQGLNEQFF.

This chain joins TRBV29-1 and TRBJ2-1; no firm D call. Germline CDR1 is SQVTM and CDR2 is ANQGSEA. Deletions cut 4 bases from V and 8 bases from J, with 18 bases between. The CDR3 is made up of 14 amino acids. CDR3 region: CSVGVTNQMDEQFF. The CDR3 DNA reads as TGCAGCGTTGGAGTGACCAACCAAATGGATGAGCAGTTCTTC.

This clone appeared a single time. V and J are TRBV14 and TRBJ1-1; tentative D call: TRBD1 (6 bases). This CDR3 spans 15 amino acids. The V gene lost 1 base and the J gene lost 4 bases, with 13 bases spanning the gap. Germline V lookup: CDR1 SGHDN, CDR2 FVKESK. CDR3 nucleotides: TGTGCCAGCAGCCAAGTGCGGGGGCTAGGCACTGAAGCTTTCTTT. Translation: CASSQVRGLGTEAFF.

DNA for the CDR3: TGTGCCAGCAGCCTACCGAGAGCAACAGGGAATGGCTACACCTTC. Its protein product is CASSLPRATGNGYTF. The chain combines TRBV7-2 with TRBJ1-2, with a tentative D call TRBD1 (6 bases). The CDR3 totals 15 residues. Germline-derived CDR1 and CDR2 are SGHTA and FQGNSA. Between the trimmed V and J ends, which lost 5 bases and 6 bases, there was a span of 19 bases.

The chain combines TRBV6-6 with TRBJ2-1; perhaps TRBD1 as D (6 bases). The CDR3 has 13 amino acids. The germline V gene has CDR1 MNHNY and CDR2 SVGAGI (reference sequence). With 7 bases removed from V and 9 bases from J, the gap between germline ends came to 16 bases. CDR3 sequence (DNA): TGTGCCAGCATTAGGACTGAACAGGGTGAGCAGTTCTTC. Its translation: CASIRTEQGEQFF.

This clone has a handful of counts. The chain has TRBV5-1 and TRBJ2-7; no clear D. The CDR3 is 14 amino acids. The germline gives CDR1 SGHRS, CDR2 YFSETQ. Trimming removed 0 bases at V and 6 bases at J, with 13 bases between. The CDR3 reads CASSLDILTPEQYF. The CDR3 DNA sequence: TGCGCCAGCAGCTTGGACATATTAACGCCCGAGCAGTACTTC.

The chain uses TRBV5-1 and TRBJ2-5; 9 positions match TRBD1. The CDR3 has 13 amino acids. Trimming took 5 bases from V and 2 from J; bases not matched to a gene: 1. Germline assignment: CDR1 SGHRS and CDR2 YFSETQ. The CDR3 DNA sequence: TGCGCCAGCAGACAGGGGGCGCAAGAGACCCAGTACTTC. It encodes CASRQGAQETQYF.

The genes are TRBV5-1 and TRBJ1-1, with a tentative D call TRBD1 (5 bases). The CDR3 is 12 residues long. Germline V gene sequence: CDR1 SGHRS, CDR2 YFSETQ. V lost 2 bases to trimming and J lost 3 bases, with 5 bases between them. CDR3 residues: CASSLGDTEAFF. DNA of the CDR3: TGCGCCAGCAGCTTAGGGGACACTGAAGCTTTCTTT.